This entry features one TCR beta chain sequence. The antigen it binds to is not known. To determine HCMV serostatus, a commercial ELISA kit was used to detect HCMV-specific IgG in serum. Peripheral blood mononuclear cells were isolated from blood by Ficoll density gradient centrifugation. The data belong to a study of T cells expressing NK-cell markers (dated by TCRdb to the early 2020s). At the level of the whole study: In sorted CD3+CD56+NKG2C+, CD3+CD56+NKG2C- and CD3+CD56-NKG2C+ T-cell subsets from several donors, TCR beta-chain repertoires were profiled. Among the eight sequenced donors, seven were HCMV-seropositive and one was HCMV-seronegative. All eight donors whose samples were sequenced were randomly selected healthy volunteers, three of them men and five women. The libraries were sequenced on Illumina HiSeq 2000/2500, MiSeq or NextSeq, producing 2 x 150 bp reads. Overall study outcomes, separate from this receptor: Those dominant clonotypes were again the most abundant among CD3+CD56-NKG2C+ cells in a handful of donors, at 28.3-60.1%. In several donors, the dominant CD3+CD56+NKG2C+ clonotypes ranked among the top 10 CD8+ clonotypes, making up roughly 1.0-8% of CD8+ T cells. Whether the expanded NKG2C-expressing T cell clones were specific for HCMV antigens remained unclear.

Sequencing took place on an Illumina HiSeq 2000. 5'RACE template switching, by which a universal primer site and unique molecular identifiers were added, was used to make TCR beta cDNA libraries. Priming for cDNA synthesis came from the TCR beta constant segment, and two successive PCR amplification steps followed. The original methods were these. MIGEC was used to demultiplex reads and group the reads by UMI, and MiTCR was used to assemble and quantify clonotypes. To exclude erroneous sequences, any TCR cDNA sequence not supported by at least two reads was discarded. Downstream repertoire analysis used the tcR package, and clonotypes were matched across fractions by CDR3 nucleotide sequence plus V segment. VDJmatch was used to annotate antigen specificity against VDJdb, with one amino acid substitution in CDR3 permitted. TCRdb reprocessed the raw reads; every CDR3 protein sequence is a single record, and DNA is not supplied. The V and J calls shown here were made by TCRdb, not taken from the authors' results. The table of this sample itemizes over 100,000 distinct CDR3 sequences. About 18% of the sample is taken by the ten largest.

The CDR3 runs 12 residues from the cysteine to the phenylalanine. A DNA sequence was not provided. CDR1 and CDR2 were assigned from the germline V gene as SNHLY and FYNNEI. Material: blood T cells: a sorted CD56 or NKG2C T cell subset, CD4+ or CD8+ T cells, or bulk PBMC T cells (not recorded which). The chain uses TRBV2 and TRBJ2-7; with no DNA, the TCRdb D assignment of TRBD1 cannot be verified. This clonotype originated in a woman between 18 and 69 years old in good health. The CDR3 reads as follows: CASIGQGEVQYF.